Presented here are 19 T cell receptor beta chains from one specimen sequenced in a study of cytomegalovirus exposure and HLA in healthy donors. Primers included in the PCR were 60 Vbeta and 13 Jbeta primers. Profiled with immunoSEQ multiplex PCR; TCRdb holds only in-frame clones, not every one. The sample has under 200,000 clones, approximately 80% seen once. The sample consisted of PBMCs. The receptor source for this set is a man aged 25-45 years in good health and CMV-seropositive.

The chain uses TRBV5-4 and TRBJ1-1; 7 bases agree with TRBD1. With V trimmed by 4 bases and J by 5 bases, 5 bases remained unmatched. From germline, CDR1 is SGHNT and CDR2 YYREEE (reference sequence). The CDR3 is 13 residues long. CDR3 amino acids: CASSPTGVTEAFF. Written as DNA, the CDR3 is TGTGCCAGCAGCCCTACAGGGGTGACTGAAGCTTTCTTT.

A few counts support this clone. The chain joins TRBV19 to TRBJ1-1, with D maybe TRBD1 (6 bases). With 5 bases removed from V and 0 bases from J, the gap between germline ends came to 10 bases. The germline CDR1 and CDR2 sequences are LNHDA and SQIVND (reference sequence). CDR3 length: 14 amino acids. The CDR3 region has the DNA TGTGCCAGTAGTCAAACAGGGTTGAACACTGAAGCTTTCTTT. The encoded protein is CASSQTGLNTEAFF.

This chain links TRBV7-6 with TRBJ2-1, with TRBD2 matching over 8 bases. The V segment lost 8 bases and the J segment 5 bases; nucleotides outside the gene matches: 11. The CDR3 is 15 residues long. Germline V gene data show CDR1 as SGHVS and CDR2 as FNYEAQ. This chain's CDR3 is CASSPVSGVNNEQFF. The CDR3 bases are TGTGCCAGCTCCCCTGTTAGCGGGGTGAACAATGAGCAGTTCTTC.

This sequence joins TRBV28 and TRBJ2-1; D gene unclear. V lost 3 bases and J 10 bases, leaving 10 bases between the germline ends. The CDR3 totals 12 residues. CDR1 is MDHEN, CDR2 SYDVKM, per germline. The CDR3 sequence: CASSFIEIEQFF. The CDR3 region has the DNA TGTGCCAGCAGTTTTATTGAGATCGAGCAGTTCTTC.

The chain links TRBV30 to TRBJ1-6; no definite D call. The germline V gene has CDR1 GTSNPN and CDR2 SVGIG (reference sequence). This CDR3 contains 16 residues. Trimming took 2 bases from V and 0 from J, leaving 11 bases between them. CDR3 sequence reads: CAWSLRQNSYNSPLHF. The CDR3, as DNA: TGTGCCTGGAGTCTGAGACAAAACTCCTATAATTCACCCCTCCACTTT.

This chain connects TRBV29-1 to TRBJ2-1; 9 nucleotides line up with TRBD1. The CDR3 sequence is 13 residues long. V lost 4 bases and J lost 3; bases outside the gene matches: 1. CDR1 SQVTM and CDR2 ANQGSEA come from the germline V gene. CDR3 region: CSVATGGYNEQFF. The CDR3 DNA sequence: TGCAGCGTTGCGACAGGGGGCTACAATGAGCAGTTCTTC.

This clone has only one observation. V usage is TRBV11-2 and J usage is TRBJ2-2; 8 positions match TRBD1. Germline loops: CDR1 SGHAT, CDR2 FQNNGV. Losses at the gene ends were 3 bases for V and 6 bases for J; bases not matched to a gene: 0. This CDR3 spans 13 amino acids. The CDR3 sequence is CASSFRGPGELFF. CDR3 coding DNA: TGTGCCAGCAGCTTCAGGGGGCCCGGGGAGCTGTTTTTT.

This clone is a singleton in its sample. The chain employs TRBV11-1 and TRBJ1-1; D is unclear. Looked up from germline, CDR1 is SGHAT and CDR2 is FQDESV (reference sequence). V was clipped by 5 bases and J by 5 bases, with 12 bases between them. The CDR3 is 13 amino acids. As DNA, the CDR3 is TGTGCCAGCAGCGGAACGACAAGGACTGAAGCTTTCTTT. Translating it yields CASSGTTRTEAFF.

CDR3 protein: CASRGKSVTDTQYF. The CDR3 nucleotides read TGTGCCAGCCGGGGGAAATCGGTCACAGATACGCAGTATTTT. This chain links TRBV27 with TRBJ2-3; a weak D match, TRBD2 (6 bases). The V gene's germline CDR1 is MNHEY and CDR2 SMNVEV (reference sequence). Trimming cost V 8 bases and J 2 bases, with 14 bases left between them. The CDR3 length is 14 residues.

This chain uses TRBV6-5 with TRBJ2-2, with 7 bases identical to TRBD1. This CDR3 is 14 amino acids long. J was trimmed by 2 bases and V by 5 bases; bases with no gene match: 2. The germline gives CDR1 MNHEY, CDR2 SVGAGI. CDR3 sequence (DNA): TGTGCCAGCAGTCGACAGGGTAACACCGGGGAGCTGTTTTTT. Its protein is CASSRQGNTGELFF.

The V call is TRBV10-3, the J call TRBJ2-2; tentatively, D is TRBD2 (6 bases). CDR1 and CDR2 (germline): ENHRY, SYGVKD. V was trimmed by 2 bases and J by 6 bases, leaving 13 bases between them. The CDR3 extends over 15 amino acids. The DNA of the CDR3 is TGTGCCATCAGTGAGGCGGGAATAAACCCCGGGGAGCTGTTTTTT. This sequence encodes CAISEAGINPGELFF.

CDR3 DNA sequence: TGTGCCAGCAGCGTCGGACAGGGGGTTCATCAGCCCCAGCATTTT. It is translated as CASSVGQGVHQPQHF. V gene TRBV7-6 combines with J gene TRBJ1-5; 10 positions agree with TRBD1. This CDR3 spans 15 amino acids. J gave up 5 bases and V 5 bases, and 6 bases lay outside the gene matches. From germline, CDR1 is SGHVS and CDR2 FNYEAQ.

The V and J genes are TRBV9 and TRBJ2-3; weak D call: TRBD2 (5 bases). The CDR3 is 14 amino acids. Trimming left V 4 bases short and J 4 bases short, with 13 bases between. CDR1 and CDR2 (germline): SGDLS, YYNGEE. CDR3 sequence (DNA): TGTGCCAGCAGCTACCGCGGGCAGGCAGATACGCAGTATTTT. Translated: CASSYRGQADTQYF. The complete variable domain, with remaining parts taken from reference TRBV9 and TRBJ2-3, reads DSGVTQTPKHLITATGQRVTLRCSPRSGDLSVYWYQQSLDQGLQFLIQYYNGEERAKGNILERFSAQQFPDLHSELNLSSLELGDSALYFCASSYRGQADTQYFGPGTRLTVL.

The rearrangement links TRBV9 to TRBJ1-1; D gene uncertain. Between the trimmed V and J ends, which lost 1 base and 1 base, there was a span of 5 bases. Per the germline V gene, CDR1 is SGDLS and CDR2 is YYNGEE. This CDR3 region has 13 residues. CDR3 loop: CASSVHGNTEAFF. For the CDR3, the DNA is TGTGCCAGCAGCGTACACGGGAACACTGAAGCTTTCTTT.

This clone was seen a single time. The rearrangement joins TRBV27 to TRBJ1-2; D is undetermined. Trimming removed 3 bases at V and 4 bases at J, with 9 bases between. CDR3 length equals 13 residues. Germline V gene lookup returns CDR1 MNHEY and CDR2 SMNVEV (reference sequence). The CDR3 here is CASSFGESYGYTF. The CDR3 DNA sequence: TGTGCCAGCAGTTTCGGGGAATCCTATGGCTACACCTTC.

This chain's CDR3 is CASSAFSGGHNEQFF. CDR3 bases: TGTGCCAGCAGCGCATTTAGCGGGGGGCACAATGAGCAGTTCTTC. The genes are TRBV7-2 and TRBJ2-1, with 10 positions matching TRBD2. Germline lookup yields CDR1 SGHTA and CDR2 FQGNSA. After removal of 5 bases from V and 5 bases from J, the junction contained 6 bases not matched to a gene. The CDR3 spans 15 residues. The full variable domain, with the rest looked up from reference TRBV7-2 and TRBJ2-1, is GAGVSQSPSNKVTEKGKDVELRCDPISGHTALYWYRQSLGQGLEFLIYFQGNSAPDKSGLPSDRFSAERTGGSVSTLTIQRTQQEDSAVYLCASSAFSGGHNEQFFGPGTRLTVL.

This chain connects TRBV9 to TRBJ2-6; D not certain. Germline CDR1 and CDR2: SGDLS and YYNGEE. The CDR3 is 14 amino acids. The V and J ends lost 4 bases and 1 base respectively, with 6 bases between them. CDR3 sequence: CASSPFSGANVLTF. CDR3 nucleotides: TGTGCCAGCAGCCCCTTTTCTGGGGCCAACGTCCTGACTTTC.

The chain recombines TRBV9 with TRBJ2-5; a possible D gene is TRBD1 (6 bases). This CDR3 has 14 residues. Germline values: CDR1 SGDLS, CDR2 YYNGEE. The ends were cut back, 0 bases at V and 2 bases at J, with 8 bases in the middle. In DNA form, the CDR3 reads TGTGCCAGCAGCGTAGGCGGACAGCAAGAGACCCAGTACTTC. Residues: CASSVGGQQETQYF.

The chain employs TRBV30 and TRBJ2-7; TRBD1 aligns across 7 bases. V gave up 3 bases and J gave up 5 bases; unmatched junction bases: 7. The germline CDR1 and CDR2 sequences are GTSNPN and SVGIG (reference sequence). This CDR3 comprises 13 residues. CDR3 sequence reads: CAWSSTTGNEQYF. In nucleotides, the CDR3 is TGTGCCTGGAGCTCCACGACAGGGAACGAGCAGTACTTC.